The clone carrying this T cell receptor beta chain has a handful of counts. Sequenced by immunoSEQ multiplex PCR; TCRdb stores in-frame clones only, minus some. The sample lists 100,000 to 150,000 clones, around four fifths seen once, with around a tenth in the top ten. This CDR3 has 15 residues. V shed 3 bases and J 10 bases; nucleotides not matched to a gene: 10. Per the germline V gene, CDR1 is LGHNA and CDR2 is YSLEER. The source of the sample is a study of blood T cell repertoires in COVID-19. J is TRBJ2-1 and V is TRBV4-3; TRBD1 aligns across 9 bases. The source of this sequence is a man aged 40-49 years with active or convalescent COVID-19. The sample taken for sequencing was peripheral blood. The CDR3 DNA follows: TGCGCCAGCAGCCAGGCCGACAGGGGGTCGGGAGAGCAGTTCTTC. This sequence encodes CASSQADRGSGEQFF.